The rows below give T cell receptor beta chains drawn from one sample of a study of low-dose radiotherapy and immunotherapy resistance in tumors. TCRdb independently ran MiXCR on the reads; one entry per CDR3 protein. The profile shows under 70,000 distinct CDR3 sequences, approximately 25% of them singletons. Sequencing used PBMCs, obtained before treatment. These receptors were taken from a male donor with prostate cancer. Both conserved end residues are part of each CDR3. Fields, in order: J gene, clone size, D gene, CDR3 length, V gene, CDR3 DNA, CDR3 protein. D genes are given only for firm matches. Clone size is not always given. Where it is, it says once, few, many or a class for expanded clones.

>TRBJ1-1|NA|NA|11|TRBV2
TGTGCCAGCTCAGGGTTCACTGAAGCTTTCTTT
CASSGFTEAFF
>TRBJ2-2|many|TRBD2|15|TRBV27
TGTGCCAGCCGTATCGCGGGAGTGAGGGCCGGGGAGCTGTTTTTT
CASRIAGVRAGELFF
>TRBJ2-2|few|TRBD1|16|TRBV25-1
TGTGCCAGCAGTGAATCCCGGACAGGGCCCACCGGGGAGCTGTTTTTT
CASSESRTGPTGELFF
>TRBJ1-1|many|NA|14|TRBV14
TGTGCCAGCAGCCCTTGGCGGGAGAGCACTGAAGCTTTCTTT
CASSPWRESTEAFF
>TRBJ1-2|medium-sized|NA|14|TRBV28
TGTGCCAGCAACCAGGGCTCCCAAGTGTGGGGCTACACCTTC
CASNQGSQVWGYTF
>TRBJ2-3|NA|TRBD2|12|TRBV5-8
TGTGCCAGCAGCTTGAGCGGGAATGCGCAGTATTTT
CASSLSGNAQYF
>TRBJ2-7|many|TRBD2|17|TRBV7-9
TGTGCCAGCAGCCCAGGACTAGCGGGGGGCCTCCCCTACGAGCAGTACTTC
CASSPGLAGGLPYEQYF
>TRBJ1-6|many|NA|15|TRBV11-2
TGTGCCAGCAGCTTCACGAGCTCCTATAATTCACCCCTCCACTTT
CASSFTSSYNSPLHF
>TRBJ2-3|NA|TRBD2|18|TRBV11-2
TGTGCCAGCAGCTTAGCCCCCTCCGGGGGGGGAACCACAGATACGCAGTATTTT
CASSLAPSGGGTTDTQYF
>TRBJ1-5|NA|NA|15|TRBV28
TGTGCCAGCAGTTTAAAACAGGCCTTGATCCGGCCCCAGCATTTT
CASSLKQALIRPQHF
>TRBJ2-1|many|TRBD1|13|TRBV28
TGTGCCAGCAGTGCCACGACAGGGTTTGAGCAGTTCTTC
CASSATTGFEQFF
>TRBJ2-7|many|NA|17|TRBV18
TGTGCCAGCTCACCCTTCTCGACCTCAACCGGGACACAAGAGCAGTACTTC
CASSPFSTSTGTQEQYF
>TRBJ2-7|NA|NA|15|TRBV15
TGTGCCACCAGCCGCCCTGGGAGTGTCTCCTACGAGCAGTACTTC
CATSRPGSVSYEQYF
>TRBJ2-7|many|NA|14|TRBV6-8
TGTGCCAGCAGTAGGACCCGAGCGTCCCCCGAGCAGTACTTC
CASSRTRASPEQYF
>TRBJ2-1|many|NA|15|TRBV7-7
TGTGCCAGCAGCCCGACTGGCCTTGGGGGCAATGAGCAGTTCTTC
CASSPTGLGGNEQFF
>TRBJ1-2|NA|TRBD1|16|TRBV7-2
TGTGCCAGCAGCCCAGAGAACACAGGGGGCGAGAATGGCTACACCTTC
CASSPENTGGENGYTF
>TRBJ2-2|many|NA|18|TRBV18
TGTGCCAGCTCACCTCCCGGGTCGACGGTGGTTAACACCGGGGAGCTGTTTTTT
CASSPPGSTVVNTGELFF
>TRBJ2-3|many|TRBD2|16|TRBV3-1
TGTGCCAGCAGCCAAGGGCTAGCGGGGGGGGTAGATACGCAGTATTTT
CASSQGLAGGVDTQYF
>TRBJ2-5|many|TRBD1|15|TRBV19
TGTGCCAGTAGTAGCACAGGGACAGGGGAAGAGACCCAGTACTTC
CASSSTGTGEETQYF
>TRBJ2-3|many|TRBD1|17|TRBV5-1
TGCGCCAGCAGCTTGCTGGCGGGACAGGGGGCGGTTGATACGCAGTATTTT
CASSLLAGQGAVDTQYF
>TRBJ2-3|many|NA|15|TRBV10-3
TGTGCCATCAGGGAGGGAGGACAGAACACAGATACGCAGTATTTT
CAIREGGQNTDTQYF
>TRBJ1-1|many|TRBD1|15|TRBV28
TGTGCCAGCAGTTTATATAGGCAGGGGGGCACTGAAGCTTTCTTT
CASSLYRQGGTEAFF
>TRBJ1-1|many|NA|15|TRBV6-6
TGTGCCAGCAGTTACTCGTCGGGACTGGACACTGAAGCTTTCTTT
CASSYSSGLDTEAFF
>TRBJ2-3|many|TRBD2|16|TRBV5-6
TGTGCCGGCAGCTTGACTAGCGGGAGAGTTGGAGATACGCAGTATTTT
CAGSLTSGRVGDTQYF
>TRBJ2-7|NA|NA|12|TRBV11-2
TGTGCCAGCAGCTGGACGGACTACGAGCAGTACTTC
CASSWTDYEQYF
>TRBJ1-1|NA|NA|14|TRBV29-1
TGCAGCGTTGAAATGTCGCGGTCGGGGACTGAAGCTTTCTTT
CSVEMSRSGTEAFF
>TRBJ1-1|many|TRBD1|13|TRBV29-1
TGCAGCGTTGATGAGGCAGGGGGCACTGAAGCTTTCTTT
CSVDEAGGTEAFF
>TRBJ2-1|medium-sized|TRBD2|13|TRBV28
TGTGCCACGCGGGGGGGCTTGGGCAATGAGCAGTTCTTC
CATRGGLGNEQFF
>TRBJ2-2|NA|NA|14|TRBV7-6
TGTGCCAGCAGCATCAGCAGGAACACCGGGGAGCTGTTTTTT
CASSISRNTGELFF
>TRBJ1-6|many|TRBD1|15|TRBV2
TGTGCCAGCAGTGAAGTAGACAGGGTTGATTCACCCCTCCACTTT
CASSEVDRVDSPLHF
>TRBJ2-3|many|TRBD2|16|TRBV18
TGTGCCAGCTCACCACCGCGGGAGTGGAGCACAGATACGCAGTATTTT
CASSPPREWSTDTQYF
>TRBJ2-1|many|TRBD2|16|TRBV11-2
TGTGCCAGCAGCTTAGATCTACTAGCGGGAGCAAGGGAGCAGTTCTTC
CASSLDLLAGAREQFF
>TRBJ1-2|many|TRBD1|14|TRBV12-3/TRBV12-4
TGTGCCAGCAGTCCGAAAAGGGGGCCCTATGGCTACACCTTC
CASSPKRGPYGYTF
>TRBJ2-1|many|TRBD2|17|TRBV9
TGTGCCAGCAGCGTAACCCCCGGGGGGAGTAATTACAATGAGCAGTTCTTC
CASSVTPGGSNYNEQFF
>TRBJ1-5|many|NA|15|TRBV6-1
TGTGCCAGCAGTGAAGGACGGACAGCCGGCCAGCCCCAGCATTTT
CASSEGRTAGQPQHF
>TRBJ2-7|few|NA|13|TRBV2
TGTGCCAGCCGGGATAGCGGTGCCTACGAGCAGTACTTC
CASRDSGAYEQYF
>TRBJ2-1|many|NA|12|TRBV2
TGTGCCAGCAGTGCTAGGGGCTGGGAGCAGTTCTTC
CASSARGWEQFF
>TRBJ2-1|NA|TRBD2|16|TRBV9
TGTGCCAGCAGCGCGACCGGGACTAGCGGGAGCTATGAGCAGTTCTTC
CASSATGTSGSYEQFF
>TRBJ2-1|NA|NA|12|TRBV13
TGTGCCTGCAGCTTTGGAGGGTATGTGCAGTTCTTC
CACSFGGYVQFF
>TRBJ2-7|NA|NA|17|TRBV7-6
TGTGCCAGCAGCCCCCCCGCGGCTCAGGGGCCTGGCTACGAGCAGTACTTC
CASSPPAAQGPGYEQYF
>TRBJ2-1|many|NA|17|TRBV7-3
TGTGCCAGCAGCTTAATTCCGACGGATAAATCCTACAATGAGCAGTTCTTC
CASSLIPTDKSYNEQFF
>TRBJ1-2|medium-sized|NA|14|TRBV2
TGTGCCAGCAGTGAATCGGGCAGTCTCTATGGCTACACCTTC
CASSESGSLYGYTF
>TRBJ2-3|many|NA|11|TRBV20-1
TGCAGTGCTATTCTGTCAGATACGCAGTATTTT
CSAILSDTQYF
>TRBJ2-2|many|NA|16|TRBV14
TGTGCCAGCAGCCAGGATCGTTTTGGAGGGGCCGGGGAGCTGTTTTTT
CASSQDRFGGAGELFF
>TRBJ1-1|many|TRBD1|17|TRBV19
TGTGCCAGTAGTATGTTCGAAACGCGGCGGCAGGGGGATGAAGCTTTCTTT
CASSMFETRRQGDEAFF
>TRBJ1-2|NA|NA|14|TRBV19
TGTGCCAGTAGTGTCGCTCAGGGGAACTATGGCTACACCTTC
CASSVAQGNYGYTF
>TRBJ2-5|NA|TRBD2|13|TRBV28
TGTGCCACCGAGCCGGGAGGGAAAGAGACCCAGTACTTC
CATEPGGKETQYF
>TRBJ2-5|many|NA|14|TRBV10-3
TGTGCCATCAGTGAGTCAGGCAGGCAAGAGACCCAGTACTTC
CAISESGRQETQYF
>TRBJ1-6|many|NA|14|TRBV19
TGTGCCAGACCACATAGGACCTATAATTCACCCCTCCACTTT
CARPHRTYNSPLHF
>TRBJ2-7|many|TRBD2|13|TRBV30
TGTGCCTGGAGTGCTAGCGGGATTTACGAGCAGTACTTC
CAWSASGIYEQYF